The following is a T cell receptor (beta chain) sequence with its context. Its antigen is not known. This sample stems from a study of response to subunit inactivated influenza vaccine. A single record per CDR3 protein comes from TCRdb applying MiXCR to the RT-PCR reads. The data hold around 580,000 distinct CDR3 sequences, with approximately 12% observed a single time. Germline CDR1 reads MNHEY; CDR2 reads SMNVEV (reference sequence). Deletions cut 11 bases from V and 5 bases from J, with 15 bases between. The length of the CDR3 is 12 residues. General study results and limits: Each seasonal flu vaccination may recruit only limited new T cells, authors suggested.

The chain carries TRBV27 and TRBJ1-1, with TRBD1 as a possible D gene (5 bases). This material consisted of PBMCs from blood, taken on the day of vaccination. This TCR was recovered from a man in his fifties who received an inactivated influenza vaccine. The DNA of the CDR3 is TGTGCCGAACGGGACCGGGGGACTGAAGCTTTCTTT. Amino acids: CAERDRGTEAFF.